These 4 T cell receptor beta chains came from one sample sequenced in a study of neurological immune-mediated disorders. TCRdb reanalysed the 5' RACE reads using MiXCR and keeps one entry per CDR3 protein. The sample consists of about 55,000 distinct CDR3 sequences, 4.2% of them appearing once. The source material was PBMCs. The receptor set was obtained from a man in his fifties with multiple sclerosis.

V is TRBV20-1 and J is TRBJ1-2; 7 bases line up with TRBD1. The V segment lost 0 bases and the J segment 4 bases; nucleotides outside the gene matches: 8. The germline gives CDR1 DFQATT, CDR2 SNEGSKA (reference sequence). The CDR3 runs to 15 residues. The CDR3 DNA reads TGCAGTGCTAGAGATTTAGGGGGCGTTGGCTATGGCTACACCTTC. Its translation: CSARDLGGVGYGYTF.

This clonotype was recorded at least ten times. The chain combines TRBV12-3 or TRBV12-4 with TRBJ1-2; maybe TRBD1 (5 bases). Trimming cost V 1 base and J 4 bases, with 10 bases left between them. CDR3 size: 14 residues. Written as DNA, the CDR3 is TGTGCCAGCAGTTTAGGGGGACGGCGCTATGGCTACACCTTC. Residues: CASSLGGRRYGYTF.

In its sample, this clonotype was seen many times. The gene calls are TRBV15 and TRBJ2-2; TRBD1 is a possible D gene (5 bases). V was shortened by 1 base and J by 5 bases, with 11 bases between the two germline ends. The CDR3 has 15 amino acids. Looked up from germline, CDR1 is LNHNV and CDR2 is YYDKDF (reference sequence). CDR3 bases: TGTGCCACCAGCAGAGTTTCAGGGTTGACCGGGGAGCTGTTTTTT. Protein sequence: CATSRVSGLTGELFF.

This clonotype was detected only a few times. The chain combines TRBV7-7 with TRBJ2-7; D may correspond to TRBD1 or TRBD2 (5 bases each). Trimming left V 5 bases short and J 4 bases short, with 15 bases between. Germline-derived CDR1 and CDR2 are SSHAT and FNYEAQ (reference sequence). CDR3 length: 14 amino acids. CDR3 loop: CASSPFGGMYEQYF. As DNA, the CDR3 is TGTGCCAGCAGCCCCTTTGGGGGAATGTACGAGCAGTACTTC.